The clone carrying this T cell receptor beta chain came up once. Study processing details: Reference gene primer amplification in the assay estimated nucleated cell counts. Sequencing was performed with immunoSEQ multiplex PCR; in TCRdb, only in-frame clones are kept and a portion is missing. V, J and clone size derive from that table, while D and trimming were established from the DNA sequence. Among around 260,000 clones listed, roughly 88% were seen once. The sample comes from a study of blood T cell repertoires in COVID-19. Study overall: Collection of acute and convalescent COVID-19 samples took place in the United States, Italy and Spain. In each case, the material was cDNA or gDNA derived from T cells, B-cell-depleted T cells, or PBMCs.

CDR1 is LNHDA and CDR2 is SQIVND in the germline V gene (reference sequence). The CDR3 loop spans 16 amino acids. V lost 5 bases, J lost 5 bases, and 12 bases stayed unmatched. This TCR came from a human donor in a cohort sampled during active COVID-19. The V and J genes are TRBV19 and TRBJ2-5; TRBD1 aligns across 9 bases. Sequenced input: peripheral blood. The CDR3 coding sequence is TGTGCCAGTAGTTCGGCATGGGACAGGGTAGGGGAGACCCAGTACTTC. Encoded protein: CASSSAWDRVGETQYF.